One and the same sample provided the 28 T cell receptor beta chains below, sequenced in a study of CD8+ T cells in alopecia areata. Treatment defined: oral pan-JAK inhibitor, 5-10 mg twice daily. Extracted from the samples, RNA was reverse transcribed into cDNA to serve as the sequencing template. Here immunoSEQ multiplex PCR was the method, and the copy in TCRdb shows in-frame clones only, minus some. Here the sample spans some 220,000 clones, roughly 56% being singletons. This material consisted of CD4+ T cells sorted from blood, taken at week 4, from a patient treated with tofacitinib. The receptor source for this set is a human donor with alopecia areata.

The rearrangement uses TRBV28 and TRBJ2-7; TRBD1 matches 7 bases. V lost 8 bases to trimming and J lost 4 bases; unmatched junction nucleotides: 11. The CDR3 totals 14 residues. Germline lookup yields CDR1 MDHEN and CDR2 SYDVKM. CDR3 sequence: CASRPGQKIYEQYF. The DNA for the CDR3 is TGTGCCAGCCGGCCGGGACAGAAAATTTACGAGCAGTACTTC.

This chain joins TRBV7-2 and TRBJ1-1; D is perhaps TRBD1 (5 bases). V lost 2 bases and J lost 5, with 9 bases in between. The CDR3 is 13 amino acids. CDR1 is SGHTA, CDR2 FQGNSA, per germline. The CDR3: CASSLTGGTEAFF. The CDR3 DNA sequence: TGTGCCAGCAGCTTAACAGGAGGGACTGAAGCTTTCTTT.

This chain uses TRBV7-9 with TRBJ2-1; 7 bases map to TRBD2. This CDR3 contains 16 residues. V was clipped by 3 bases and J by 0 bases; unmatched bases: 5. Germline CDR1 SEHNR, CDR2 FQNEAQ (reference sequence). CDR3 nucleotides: TGTGCCAGCAGCTTTCCGTCGGGGGGCTCCTACAATGAGCAGTTCTTC. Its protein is CASSFPSGGSYNEQFF.

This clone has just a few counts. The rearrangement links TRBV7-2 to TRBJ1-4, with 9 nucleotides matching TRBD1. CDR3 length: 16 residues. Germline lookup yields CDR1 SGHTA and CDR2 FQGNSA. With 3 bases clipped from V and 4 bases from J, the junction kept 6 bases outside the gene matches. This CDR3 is CASSFTAGQGNEKLFF. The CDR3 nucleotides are TGTGCCAGCAGCTTCACCGCGGGACAGGGTAATGAAAAACTGTTTTTT. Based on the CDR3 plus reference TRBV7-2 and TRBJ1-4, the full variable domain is GAGVSQSPSNKVTEKGKDVELRCDPISGHTALYWYRQSLGQGLEFLIYFQGNSAPDKSGLPSDRFSAERTGGSVSTLTIQRTQQEDSAVYLCASSFTAGQGNEKLFFGSGTQLSVL.

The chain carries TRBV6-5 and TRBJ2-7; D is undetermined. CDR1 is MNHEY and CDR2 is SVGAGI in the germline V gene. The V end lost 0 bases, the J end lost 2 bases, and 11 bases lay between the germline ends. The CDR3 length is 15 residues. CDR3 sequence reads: CASSYSAHGTYEQYF. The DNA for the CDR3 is TGTGCCAGCAGTTACTCCGCCCACGGTACCTACGAGCAGTACTTC.

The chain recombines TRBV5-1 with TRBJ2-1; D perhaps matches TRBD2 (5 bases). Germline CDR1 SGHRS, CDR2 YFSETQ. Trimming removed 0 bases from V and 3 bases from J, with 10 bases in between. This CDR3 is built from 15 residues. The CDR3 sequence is CASSLAAGVYNEQFF. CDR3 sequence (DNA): TGCGCCAGCAGCTTGGCGGCCGGGGTCTACAATGAGCAGTTCTTC.

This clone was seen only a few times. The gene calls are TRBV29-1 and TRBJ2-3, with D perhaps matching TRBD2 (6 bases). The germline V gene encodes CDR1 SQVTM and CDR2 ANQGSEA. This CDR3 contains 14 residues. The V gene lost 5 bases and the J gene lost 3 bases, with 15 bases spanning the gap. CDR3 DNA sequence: TGCAGCGTTACCGCAGGGCGGGGAACAGATACGCAGTATTTT. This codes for CSVTAGRGTDTQYF.

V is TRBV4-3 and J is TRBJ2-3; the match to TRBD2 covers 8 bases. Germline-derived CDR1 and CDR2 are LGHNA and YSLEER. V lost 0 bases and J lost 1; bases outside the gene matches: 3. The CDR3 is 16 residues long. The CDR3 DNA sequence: TGCGCCAGCAGCCAAGATACAGCGGGGGGCACAGATACGCAGTATTTT. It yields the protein CASSQDTAGGTDTQYF.

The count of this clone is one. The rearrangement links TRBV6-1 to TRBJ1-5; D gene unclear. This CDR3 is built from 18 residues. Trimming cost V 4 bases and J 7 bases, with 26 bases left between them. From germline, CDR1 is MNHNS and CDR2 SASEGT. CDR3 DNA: TGTGCCAGCAGTGCCGACTCCGGGCCGGGTAGGGCTGGGCAGCCCCAGCATTTT. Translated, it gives CASSADSGPGRAGQPQHF.

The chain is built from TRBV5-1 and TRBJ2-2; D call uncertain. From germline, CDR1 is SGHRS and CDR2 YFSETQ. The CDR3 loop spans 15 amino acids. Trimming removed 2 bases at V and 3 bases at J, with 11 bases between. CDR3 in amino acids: CASSFRALDTGELFF. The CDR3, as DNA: TGCGCCAGCAGCTTCCGGGCCCTGGACACCGGGGAGCTGTTTTTT.

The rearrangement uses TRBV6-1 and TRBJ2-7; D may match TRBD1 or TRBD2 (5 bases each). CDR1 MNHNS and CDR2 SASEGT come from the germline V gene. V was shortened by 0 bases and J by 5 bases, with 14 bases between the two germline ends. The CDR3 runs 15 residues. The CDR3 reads CASSEAHSGAHEQYF. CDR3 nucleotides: TGTGCCAGCAGTGAAGCGCACTCCGGGGCCCACGAGCAGTACTTC.

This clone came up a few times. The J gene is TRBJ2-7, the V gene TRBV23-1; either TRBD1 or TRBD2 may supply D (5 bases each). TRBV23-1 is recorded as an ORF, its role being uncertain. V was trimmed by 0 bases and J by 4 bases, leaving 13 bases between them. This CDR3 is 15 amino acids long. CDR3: CASSQSGRAGYEQYF. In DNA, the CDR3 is TGCGCCAGCAGTCAATCGGGACGGGCCGGGTACGAGCAGTACTTC.

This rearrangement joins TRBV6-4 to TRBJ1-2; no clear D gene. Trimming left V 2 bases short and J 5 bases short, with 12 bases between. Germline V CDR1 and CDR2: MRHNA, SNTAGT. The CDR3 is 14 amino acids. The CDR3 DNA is TGTGCCAGCAGTGACCCATTTACAGTGTATGGCTACACCTTC. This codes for CASSDPFTVYGYTF.

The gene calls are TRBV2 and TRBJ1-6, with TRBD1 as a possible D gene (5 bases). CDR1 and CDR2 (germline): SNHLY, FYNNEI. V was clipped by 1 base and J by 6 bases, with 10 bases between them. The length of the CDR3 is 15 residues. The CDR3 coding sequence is TGTGCCAGCAGTGAAGTACGACAGATTAATTCACCCCTCCACTTT. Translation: CASSEVRQINSPLHF.

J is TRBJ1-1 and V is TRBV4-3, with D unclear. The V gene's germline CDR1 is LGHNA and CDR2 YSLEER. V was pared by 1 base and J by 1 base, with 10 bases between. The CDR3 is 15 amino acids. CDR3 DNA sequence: TGCGCCAGCAGCCAAGTTAATTTGGCGAACACTGAAGCTTTCTTT. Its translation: CASSQVNLANTEAFF.

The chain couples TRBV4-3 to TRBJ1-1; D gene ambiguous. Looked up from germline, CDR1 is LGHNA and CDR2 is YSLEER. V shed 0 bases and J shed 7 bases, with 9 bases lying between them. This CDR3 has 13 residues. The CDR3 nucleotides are TGCGCCAGCAGCCAAGAGGATGGCAGTGAAGCTTTCTTT. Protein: CASSQEDGSEAFF.

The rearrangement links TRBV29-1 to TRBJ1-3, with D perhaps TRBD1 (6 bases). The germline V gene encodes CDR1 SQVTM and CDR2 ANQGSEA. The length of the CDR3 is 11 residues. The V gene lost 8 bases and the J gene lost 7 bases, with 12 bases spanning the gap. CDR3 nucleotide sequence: TGCAGCTTCCGAGGGGGTAACACCATATATTTT. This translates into CSFRGGNTIYF.

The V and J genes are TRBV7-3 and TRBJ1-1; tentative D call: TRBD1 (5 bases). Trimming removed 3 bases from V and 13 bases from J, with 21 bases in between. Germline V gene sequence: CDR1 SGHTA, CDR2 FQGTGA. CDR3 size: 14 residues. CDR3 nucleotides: TGTGCCAGCAGCTTGGAGCCCCAGCGGGGGGAAATTTTCTTT. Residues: CASSLEPQRGEIFF.

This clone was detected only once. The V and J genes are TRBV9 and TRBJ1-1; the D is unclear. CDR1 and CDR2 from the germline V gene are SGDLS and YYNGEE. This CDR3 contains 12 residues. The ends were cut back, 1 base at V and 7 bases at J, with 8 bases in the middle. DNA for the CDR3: TGTGCCAGCAGCGTAAGCGGACTTGAAGCTTTCTTT. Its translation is CASSVSGLEAFF.

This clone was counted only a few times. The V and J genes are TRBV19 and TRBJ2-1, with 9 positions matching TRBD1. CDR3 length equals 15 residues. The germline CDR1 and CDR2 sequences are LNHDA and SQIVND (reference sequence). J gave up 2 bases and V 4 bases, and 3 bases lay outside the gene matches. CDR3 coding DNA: TGTGCCAGTAGTAGCGGGACAGGGCCCTACAATGAGCAGTTCTTC. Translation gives CASSSGTGPYNEQFF.

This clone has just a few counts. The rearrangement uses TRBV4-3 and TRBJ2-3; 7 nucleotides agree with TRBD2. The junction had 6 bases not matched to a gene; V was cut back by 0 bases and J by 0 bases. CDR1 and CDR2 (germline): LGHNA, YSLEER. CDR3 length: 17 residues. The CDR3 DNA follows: TGCGCCAGCAGCCAAGATCGTAATAGCGGGAGCACAGATACGCAGTATTTT. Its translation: CASSQDRNSGSTDTQYF.

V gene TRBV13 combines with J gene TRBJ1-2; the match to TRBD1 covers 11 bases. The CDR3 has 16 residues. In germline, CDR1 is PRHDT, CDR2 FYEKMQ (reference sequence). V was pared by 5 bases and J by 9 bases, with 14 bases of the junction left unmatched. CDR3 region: CASSHRDRTGGGSYTF. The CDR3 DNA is TGTGCCAGCAGCCACAGGGATCGGACAGGGGGCGGTAGCTACACCTTC. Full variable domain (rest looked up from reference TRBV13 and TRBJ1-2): AAGVIQSPRHLIKEKRETATLKCYPIPRHDTVYWYQQGPGQDPQFLISFYEKMQSDKGSIPDRFSAQQFSDYHSELNMSSLELGDSALYFCASSHRDRTGGGSYTFGSGTRLTVV.

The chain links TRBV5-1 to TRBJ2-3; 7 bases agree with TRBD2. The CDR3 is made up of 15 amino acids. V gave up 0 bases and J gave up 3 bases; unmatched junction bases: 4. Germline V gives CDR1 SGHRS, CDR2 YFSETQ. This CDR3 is CASSLELRGTDTQYF. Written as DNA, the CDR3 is TGCGCCAGCAGCTTGGAGTTGCGGGGGACAGATACGCAGTATTTT. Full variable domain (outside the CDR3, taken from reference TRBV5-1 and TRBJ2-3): KAGVTQTPRYLIKTRGQQVTLSCSPISGHRSVSWYQQTPGQGLQFLFEYFSETQRNKGNFPGRFSGRQFSNSRSEMNVSTLELGDSALYLCASSLELRGTDTQYFGPGTRLTVL.

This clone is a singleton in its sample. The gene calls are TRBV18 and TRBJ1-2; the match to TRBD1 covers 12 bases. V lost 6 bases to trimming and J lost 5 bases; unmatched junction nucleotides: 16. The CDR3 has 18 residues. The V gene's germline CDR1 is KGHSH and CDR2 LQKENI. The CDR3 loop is CASSLQGTGGSGKYGYTF. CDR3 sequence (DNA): TGTGCCAGCTCTCTTCAAGGGACAGGGGGCAGTGGGAAATATGGCTACACCTTC.

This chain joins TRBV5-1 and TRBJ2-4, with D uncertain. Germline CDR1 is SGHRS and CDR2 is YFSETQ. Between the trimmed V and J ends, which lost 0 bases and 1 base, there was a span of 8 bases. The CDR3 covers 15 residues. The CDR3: CASSLAGDAKNIQYF. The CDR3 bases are TGCGCCAGCAGCTTGGCAGGTGATGCCAAAAACATTCAGTACTTC.

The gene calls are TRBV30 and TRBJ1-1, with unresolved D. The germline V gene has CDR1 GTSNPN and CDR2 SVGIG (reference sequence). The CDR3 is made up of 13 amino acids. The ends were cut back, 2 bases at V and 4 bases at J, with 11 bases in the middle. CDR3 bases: TGTGCCTGGAGTCCGTTTGAGGGCACTGAAGCTTTCTTT. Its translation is CAWSPFEGTEAFF.

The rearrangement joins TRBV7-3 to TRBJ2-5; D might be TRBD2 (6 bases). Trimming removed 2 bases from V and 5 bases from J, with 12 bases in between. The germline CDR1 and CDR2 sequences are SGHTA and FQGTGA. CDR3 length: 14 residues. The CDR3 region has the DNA TGTGCCAGCAGCTTATCCGGGGGACGCGAGACCCAGTACTTC. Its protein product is CASSLSGGRETQYF.

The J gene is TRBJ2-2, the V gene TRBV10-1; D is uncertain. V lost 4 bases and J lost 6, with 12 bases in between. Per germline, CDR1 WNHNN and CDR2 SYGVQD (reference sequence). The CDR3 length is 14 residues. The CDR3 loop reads CASSGAVAAGELFF. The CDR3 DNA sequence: TGCGCCAGCAGTGGTGCAGTAGCCGCCGGGGAGCTGTTTTTT.